The rows below give T cell receptor beta chains drawn from one sample of a study of cytomegalovirus exposure and HLA in healthy donors. Repertoires were generated with immunoSEQ multiplex PCR, while TCRdb's copy carries only in-frame clones and drops some. The sample lists 130,000 to 150,000 clones; around three quarters were seen once. Sequencing input: PBMCs. These receptors were collected from a man aged 35-49 years in good health and CMV-seropositive. Each CDR3 is given with its conserved first and last residue. Each record gives: D gene, V gene, J gene, clone size, CDR3 DNA, CDR3 protein. The D gene is left open where the match is weak. Where a row states a size, it is once, few, many or the class of an expanded clone; other rows omit it.

D: -
V: TRBV28
J: TRBJ2-3
size: once
DNA: TGTGCCAGCGGGGAGATTACGCAGTATTTT
CDR3: CASGEITQYF

D: TRBD2
V: TRBV5-4
J: TRBJ2-3
size: few
DNA: TGTGCCAGCAGACAGGGACTAGCGGGACTCACAGATACGCAGTATTTT
CDR3: CASRQGLAGLTDTQYF

D: TRBD1
V: TRBV27
J: TRBJ1-1
size: -
DNA: TGTGCCAGCAGTTTATACGGGACAGGGACTCTCACTGAAGCTTTCTTT
CDR3: CASSLYGTGTLTEAFF

D: TRBD1
V: TRBV5-1
J: TRBJ1-3
size: few
DNA: TGCGCCAGCAGCCCCCGTGGGACAGGGGATTGGAACACCATATATTTT
CDR3: CASSPRGTGDWNTIYF

D: TRBD2
V: TRBV6-5
J: TRBJ2-1
size: -
DNA: TGTGCCAGCAGTTCTGTAACGGGAGGGGGATACAATGAGCAGTTCTTC
CDR3: CASSSVTGGGYNEQFF

D: -
V: TRBV5-1
J: TRBJ2-7
size: few
DNA: TGCGCCAGCCGTGGGGGGGGCAACAAGCAGTACTTC
CDR3: CASRGGGNKQYF

D: -
V: TRBV2
J: TRBJ1-6
size: -
DNA: TGTGCCAGCAGTGTGGACAGAAATTCACCCCTCCACTTT
CDR3: CASSVDRNSPLHF

D: -
V: TRBV7-2
J: TRBJ1-2
size: -
DNA: TGTGCCAGCAGCCGGGATCTTTATGGCTACACCTTC
CDR3: CASSRDLYGYTF

D: -
V: TRBV4-1
J: TRBJ1-5
size: few
DNA: TGCGCCAGCAGCCAAGACGGGACATGGGACAATCAGCCCCAGCATTTT
CDR3: CASSQDGTWDNQPQHF

D: TRBD1
V: TRBV5-5
J: TRBJ2-2
size: -
DNA: TGTGCCAGCAGTTTGTGGGACAGGGTCGGAACCGGGGAGCTGTTTTTT
CDR3: CASSLWDRVGTGELFF

D: -
V: TRBV30
J: TRBJ1-2
size: -
DNA: TGTGCCTGGAGTGGCGGGACCCACTATGGCTACACCTTC
CDR3: CAWSGGTHYGYTF

D: -
V: TRBV28
J: TRBJ1-2
size: -
DNA: TGTGCCAGCAGGCCCCAGAGGTCCTATGGCTACACCTTC
CDR3: CASRPQRSYGYTF

D: -
V: TRBV5-6
J: TRBJ2-7
size: -
DNA: TGTGCCAGCAGCTTAACTCTCTCCTACGAGCAGTACTTC
CDR3: CASSLTLSYEQYF

D: -
V: TRBV25-1
J: TRBJ1-2
size: -
DNA: TGTGCCAGCGGAGAAGACAGGAGAGCAGGGGGCTACACCTTC
CDR3: CASGEDRRAGGYTF

D: TRBD1
V: TRBV7-2
J: TRBJ1-4
size: -
DNA: TGTGCCAGCAGCCCCCGAGGGGGCTTTGAAAAACTGTTTTTT
CDR3: CASSPRGGFEKLFF

D: -
V: TRBV5-1
J: TRBJ1-4
size: once
DNA: TGCGCCAGCAGCTTAAACCACAGGAGAGCTAATGAAAAACTGTTTTTT
CDR3: CASSLNHRRANEKLFF

D: -
V: TRBV7-8
J: TRBJ2-7
size: -
DNA: TGTGCCAGCAGCCCGAGTAGTGAGCAGTACTTC
CDR3: CASSPSSEQYF

D: TRBD2
V: TRBV27
J: TRBJ2-7
size: -
DNA: TGTGCCAGCAGTCTCACTAGCGGGGCTGGATACGAGCAGTACTTC
CDR3: CASSLTSGAGYEQYF

D: TRBD1
V: TRBV4-1
J: TRBJ1-1
size: -
DNA: TGCGCCAGCAGCCAGGGGACAGGGGACACTGAAGCTTTCTTT
CDR3: CASSQGTGDTEAFF

D: TRBD2
V: TRBV19
J: TRBJ2-1
size: -
DNA: TGTGCCAGTGCTGGACTAGCGGGAGGGCCGGGAAATGAGCAGTTCTTC
CDR3: CASAGLAGGPGNEQFF

D: TRBD1
V: TRBV15
J: TRBJ2-7
size: -
DNA: TGTGCCACCGGGGACAGAACCTACGAGCAGTACTTC
CDR3: CATGDRTYEQYF

D: -
V: TRBV7-2
J: TRBJ1-1
size: -
DNA: TGTGCCAGCAGCCCCCATAGAGGGTATCGCACTGAAGCTTTCTTT
CDR3: CASSPHRGYRTEAFF

D: TRBD2
V: TRBV7-9
J: TRBJ2-1
size: -
DNA: TGTGCCAGCAGCTTTCGACTAGCTGAGCAGTTCTTC
CDR3: CASSFRLAEQFF

D: -
V: TRBV19
J: TRBJ2-7
size: -
DNA: TGTGCCAGTAGTATCAAGACCCCCCCAGGGCCGAGCGAGCAGTACTTC
CDR3: CASSIKTPPGPSEQYF

D: TRBD1
V: TRBV7-9
J: TRBJ1-2
size: -
DNA: TGTGCCAGCAGCCATAAACAGGGGGTAGCTAACTATGGCTACACCTTC
CDR3: CASSHKQGVANYGYTF

D: TRBD2
V: TRBV4-2
J: TRBJ2-1
size: -
DNA: TGTGCCAGCAGCCTCAGCGTAGCGGGAGGAAATGAGCAGTTCTTC
CDR3: CASSLSVAGGNEQFF

D: TRBD2
V: TRBV7-2
J: TRBJ2-1
size: -
DNA: TGTGCCAGCAGCTTACTAGCGGGAGGGTACAATGAGCAGTTCTTC
CDR3: CASSLLAGGYNEQFF

D: TRBD1
V: TRBV6-9
J: TRBJ1-4
size: -
DNA: TGTGCCAGCAGTTATTCTGCAGGGGGGAATGAAAAACTGTTTTTT
CDR3: CASSYSAGGNEKLFF

D: TRBD1
V: TRBV5-1
J: TRBJ2-1
size: -
DNA: TGCGCCAGCAGCAAGGACAGGTTTGAGAACAATGAGCAGTTCTTC
CDR3: CASSKDRFENNEQFF

D: TRBD2
V: TRBV7-2
J: TRBJ2-1
size: few
DNA: TGTGCCAGCAGCCCCGGGGGGGCTAAGAATGAGCAGTTCTTC
CDR3: CASSPGGAKNEQFF

D: -
V: TRBV7-9
J: TRBJ1-1
size: -
DNA: TGTGCCAGCAGAGATGGGACAACAATCGAAGCTTTCTTT
CDR3: CASRDGTTIEAFF

D: TRBD1
V: TRBV19
J: TRBJ2-5
size: -
DNA: TGTGCCAGTAGTGTCCGACAGGGTGGCCAAGAGACCCAGTACTTC
CDR3: CASSVRQGGQETQYF

D: -
V: TRBV15
J: TRBJ2-7
size: -
DNA: TGTGCCACCAGCAGCCTTTCAGGGGTCAACTCCTACGAGCAGTACTTC
CDR3: CATSSLSGVNSYEQYF

D: TRBD1
V: TRBV28
J: TRBJ2-3
size: -
DNA: TGTGCCAGCAGTTTCGCGGCAGGGGGCGCAGATACGCAGTATTTT
CDR3: CASSFAAGGADTQYF

D: -
V: TRBV6-5
J: TRBJ1-1
size: -
DNA: TGTGCCAGCAGTTCCCGGGGAAGTCACGGTACTGAAGCTTTCTTT
CDR3: CASSSRGSHGTEAFF

D: -
V: TRBV7-2
J: TRBJ1-5
size: -
DNA: TGTGCCAGCAGCGGCGGCAGGGATGGTCGGCCCCAGCATTTT
CDR3: CASSGGRDGRPQHF

D: TRBD2
V: TRBV18
J: TRBJ2-1
size: -
DNA: TGTGCCAGCTCCCAGAGCGGGAGCACCTACAATGAGCAGTTCTTC
CDR3: CASSQSGSTYNEQFF

D: -
V: TRBV18
J: TRBJ2-7
size: -
DNA: TGTGCCAGCTCACCACTTCAGGGTTCGGGCGAGCAGTACTTC
CDR3: CASSPLQGSGEQYF

D: -
V: TRBV14
J: TRBJ2-2
size: -
DNA: TGTGCCAGCAGCCTTATAGGACAGATCTCCGGGGAGCTGTTTTTT
CDR3: CASSLIGQISGELFF

D: -
V: TRBV14
J: TRBJ2-1
size: -
DNA: TGTGCCAGCAGCCTCGCGCCCTACAATGAGCAGTTCTTC
CDR3: CASSLAPYNEQFF

D: -
V: TRBV9
J: TRBJ1-3
size: -
DNA: TGTGCCAGCAGCGTAGACCGGCAGGGGCCTGGAAACACCATATATTTT
CDR3: CASSVDRQGPGNTIYF

D: TRBD1
V: TRBV7-6
J: TRBJ2-7
size: -
DNA: TGTGCCAGCAGGCCAGCGACAGGGTGGGAGCAGTACTTC
CDR3: CASRPATGWEQYF

D: TRBD1
V: TRBV28
J: TRBJ2-5
size: few
DNA: TGTGCCAGCTCGACGAGAGGGGGCCATAGCCAAGAGACCCAGTACTTC
CDR3: CASSTRGGHSQETQYF

D: -
V: TRBV4-1
J: TRBJ1-6
size: few
DNA: TGCGCCAGCAGCCAAGACGGGAGGGGGACGGCGTCGGGATCACCCCTCCACTTT
CDR3: CASSQDGRGTASGSPLHF

D: -
V: TRBV7-9
J: TRBJ1-4
size: -
DNA: TGTGCCAGCAGCTATGATAGCACAAAACTGTTTTTT
CDR3: CASSYDSTKLFF

D: -
V: TRBV7-2
J: TRBJ1-2
size: few
DNA: TGTGCCAGCAGCTTATCTCTGAACTATGGCTACACCTTC
CDR3: CASSLSLNYGYTF

D: TRBD2
V: TRBV2
J: TRBJ2-7
size: -
DNA: TGTGCCAGCAGTGAGTTGGGACTAGCGGGAGGTGAGCAGTACTTC
CDR3: CASSELGLAGGEQYF

D: -
V: TRBV19
J: TRBJ1-4
size: few
DNA: TGTGCCACCTGGCAGCGGGCAACTAATGAAAAACTGTTTTTT
CDR3: CATWQRATNEKLFF

D: -
V: TRBV11-2
J: TRBJ2-3
size: few
DNA: TGTGCCAGCAGCTTAGAATTCCAGTTTGTCGTTGCGGGTAGCACAGATACGCAGTATTTT
CDR3: CASSLEFQFVVAGSTDTQYF

D: -
V: TRBV5-1
J: TRBJ2-6
size: -
DNA: TGCGCCAGCCGGCGAGTCCCACAGGAGTCTGGGGCCAACGTCCTGACTTTC
CDR3: CASRRVPQESGANVLTF

D: TRBD1
V: TRBV28
J: TRBJ1-2
size: -
DNA: TGTGCCAGCAGTTTCCTTGTACTACAGGGGGAAGATGGCTACACCTTC
CDR3: CASSFLVLQGEDGYTF

D: -
V: TRBV7-9
J: TRBJ2-3
size: once
DNA: TGTGCCAGCAGCTCCAATTCCAGGGCTATCGATACGCAGTATTTT
CDR3: CASSSNSRAIDTQYF

D: -
V: TRBV5-6
J: TRBJ2-1
size: -
DNA: TGTGCCAGCAGCCTCCGAGTGCAGTTCTTC
CDR3: CASSLRVQFF

D: -
V: TRBV7-8
J: TRBJ1-2
size: -
DNA: TGTGCCAGCAGCTTAGCGGGTCAGGCCGATACCTACACCTTC
CDR3: CASSLAGQADTYTF

D: TRBD2
V: TRBV25-1
J: TRBJ2-2
size: once
DNA: TGTGCCAGCAGTGGAGACTTTAGCGGGAGGGGTGGGGAGCTGTTTTTT
CDR3: CASSGDFSGRGGELFF

D: -
V: TRBV29-1
J: TRBJ1-5
size: few
DNA: TGCAGCGTTGTGGTCAGGTTGGCAGTGGGGCACAGCAATCAGCCCCAGCATTTT
CDR3: CSVVVRLAVGHSNQPQHF

D: -
V: TRBV19
J: TRBJ1-4
size: -
DNA: TGTGCCAGTAGTGGAGGGAAGACGATGGCAACTAATGAAAAACTGTTTTTT
CDR3: CASSGGKTMATNEKLFF

D: TRBD2
V: TRBV6-5
J: TRBJ2-7
size: -
DNA: TGTGCCAGCAGTTACTCGAGCGCGGGGGGATCCTACGAGCAGTACTTC
CDR3: CASSYSSAGGSYEQYF

D: TRBD2
V: TRBV4-2
J: TRBJ2-7
size: -
DNA: TGTGCCAGCAGCCAAGGAGATCCGGGACTAGCGAGCTACGAGCAGTACTTC
CDR3: CASSQGDPGLASYEQYF

D: -
V: TRBV28
J: TRBJ1-2
size: -
DNA: TGTGCCAGCAGTCCGTTAAATGGCTACACCTTC
CDR3: CASSPLNGYTF